This paragraph reports one T cell receptor beta chain. Assay used: immunoSEQ multiplex PCR; TCRdb lists only in-frame clones, some missing. The table lists about 180,000 clones, 85% to 90% of them singletons. CDR1 and CDR2 (germline): SGDLS, YYNGEE. With 4 bases removed from V and 0 bases from J, the gap between germline ends came to 9 bases. The CDR3 consists of 14 residues. These data are taken from a study of blood T cell repertoires in COVID-19. The sequence was obtained from a man aged 35 to 55 who had recovered from COVID-19. Material for sequencing was PBMCs or T cells enriched from blood (not recorded which). The gene calls are TRBV9 and TRBJ2-3, with D unresolved. The CDR3 sequence is CASSTTDSTDTQYF. DNA of the CDR3: TGTGCCAGCAGCACCACAGACAGCACAGATACGCAGTATTTT.